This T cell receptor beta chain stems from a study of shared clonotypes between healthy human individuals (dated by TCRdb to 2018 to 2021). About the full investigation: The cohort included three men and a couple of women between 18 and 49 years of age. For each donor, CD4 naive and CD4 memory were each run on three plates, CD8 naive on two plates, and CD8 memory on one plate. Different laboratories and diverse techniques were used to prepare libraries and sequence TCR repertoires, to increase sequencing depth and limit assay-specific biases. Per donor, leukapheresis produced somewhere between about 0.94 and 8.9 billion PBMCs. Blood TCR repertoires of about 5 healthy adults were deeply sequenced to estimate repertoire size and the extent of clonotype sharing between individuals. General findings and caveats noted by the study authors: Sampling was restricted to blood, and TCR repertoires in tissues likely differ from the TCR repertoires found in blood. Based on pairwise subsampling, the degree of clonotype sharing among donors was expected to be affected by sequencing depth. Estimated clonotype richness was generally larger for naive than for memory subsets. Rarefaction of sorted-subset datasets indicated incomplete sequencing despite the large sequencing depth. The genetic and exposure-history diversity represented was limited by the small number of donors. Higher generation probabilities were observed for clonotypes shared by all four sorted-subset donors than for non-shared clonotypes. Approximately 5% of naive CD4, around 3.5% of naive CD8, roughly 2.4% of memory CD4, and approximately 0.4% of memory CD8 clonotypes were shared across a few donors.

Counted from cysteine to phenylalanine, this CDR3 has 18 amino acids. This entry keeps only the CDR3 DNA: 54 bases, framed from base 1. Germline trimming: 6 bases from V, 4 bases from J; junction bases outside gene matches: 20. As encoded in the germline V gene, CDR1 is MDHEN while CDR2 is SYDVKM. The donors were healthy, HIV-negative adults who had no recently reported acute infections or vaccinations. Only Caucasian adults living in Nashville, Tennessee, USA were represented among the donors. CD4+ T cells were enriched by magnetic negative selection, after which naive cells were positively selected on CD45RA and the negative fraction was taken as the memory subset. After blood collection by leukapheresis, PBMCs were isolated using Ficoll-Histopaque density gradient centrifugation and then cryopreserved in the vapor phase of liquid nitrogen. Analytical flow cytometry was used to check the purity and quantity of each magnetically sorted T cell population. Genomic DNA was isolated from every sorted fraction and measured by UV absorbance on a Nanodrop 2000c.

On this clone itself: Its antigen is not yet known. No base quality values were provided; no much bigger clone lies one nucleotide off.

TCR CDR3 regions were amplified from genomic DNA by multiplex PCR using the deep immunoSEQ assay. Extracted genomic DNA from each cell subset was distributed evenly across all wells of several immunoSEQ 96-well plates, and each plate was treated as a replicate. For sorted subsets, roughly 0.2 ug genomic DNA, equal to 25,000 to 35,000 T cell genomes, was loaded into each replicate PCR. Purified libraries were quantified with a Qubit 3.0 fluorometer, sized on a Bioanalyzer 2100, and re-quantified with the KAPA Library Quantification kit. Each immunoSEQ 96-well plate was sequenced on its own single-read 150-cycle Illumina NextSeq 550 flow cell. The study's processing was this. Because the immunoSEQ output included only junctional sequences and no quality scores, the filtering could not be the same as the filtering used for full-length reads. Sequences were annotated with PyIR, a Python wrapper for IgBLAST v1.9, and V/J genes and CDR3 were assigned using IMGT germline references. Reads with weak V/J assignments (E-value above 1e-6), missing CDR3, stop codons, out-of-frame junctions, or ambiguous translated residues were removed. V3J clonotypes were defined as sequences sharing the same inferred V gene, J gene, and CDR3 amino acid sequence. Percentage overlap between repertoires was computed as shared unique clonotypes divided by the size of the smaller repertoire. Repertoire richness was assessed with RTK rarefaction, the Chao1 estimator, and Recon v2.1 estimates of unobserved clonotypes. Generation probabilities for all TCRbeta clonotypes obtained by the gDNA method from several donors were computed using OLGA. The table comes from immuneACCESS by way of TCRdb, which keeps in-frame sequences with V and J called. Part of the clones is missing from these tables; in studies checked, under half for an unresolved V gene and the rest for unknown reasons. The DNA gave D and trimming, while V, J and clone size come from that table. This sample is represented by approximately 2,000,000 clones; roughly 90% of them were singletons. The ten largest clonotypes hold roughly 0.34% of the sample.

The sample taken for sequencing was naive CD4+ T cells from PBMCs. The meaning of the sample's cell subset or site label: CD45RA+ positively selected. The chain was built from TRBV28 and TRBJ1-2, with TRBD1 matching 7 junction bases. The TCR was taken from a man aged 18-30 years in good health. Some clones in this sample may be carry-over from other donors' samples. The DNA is TGTGCCAGCAGCGGACCAACGGTTCACAGGGGAGGGCTCTATGGCTACACCTTC. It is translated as CASSGPTVHRGGLYGYTF.